What follows is one TCR beta chain and its context. There is no known antigen for this receptor. There are no base qualities to consult, and no much larger clone falls within one base. In the germline V gene, CDR1 corresponds to SGHTA and CDR2 to FQGNSA. The CDR3 sequence holds 16 residues, the cysteine and phenylalanine included. Of the read, only the CDR3 DNA is kept; its 48 bases are in frame from base 1. The V end loses 2 bases and the J end loses 0 bases, and a stretch of 14 bases separates them. This entry belongs to a study of OX40 agonist ivuxolimab in advanced cancers. As for the study more broadly: Ivuxolimab, which targeted the costimulatory receptor OX40 (CD134), was an agonistic, fully human IgG2 monoclonal antibody. Partial responses were achieved by three dose-escalation patients, of whom one had hepatocellular carcinoma and two had cutaneous melanoma. In the dose-escalation cohort, around four fifths of patients were male, and the mean age was roughly 60 years, with a range of roughly 20 to 80. Prior anti-PD-1, anti-PD-L1 or anti-CTLA-4 therapy was permitted, and roughly two fifths of dose-escalation patients had received checkpoint inhibitors. Of the 52 patients in dose escalation, 19 had hepatocellular carcinoma, approximately 15 had melanoma, 9 had renal cell carcinoma and 9 had head and neck cancer. The purpose of peripheral TCRbeta sequencing was to test whether ivuxolimab changed TCR sequence diversity and led to clonal T-cell expansion. Intravenous ivuxolimab was administered to patients every 2 weeks at six dose levels: 0.01, 0.1, 0.3, 1.5, 3 and 10 mg/kg. The monotherapy dose-escalation portion (N of about 50 patients) of the phase I ivuxolimab trial is reported in the paper. Summary of the overall study and its limitations: Low levels of normalized T-cell clonal expansion were also seen in some patients who did not respond. In partial responders in the 0.1-3.0 mg/kg groups, normalized peripheral clonal expansion was found to be among the lowest, especially among CD8+ T cells. At doses of 0.1 to 3.0 mg/kg, clonal expansion of both CD4+ and CD8+ blood T cells was observed from baseline to week 6. The antigen specificity of the peripheral T cells that underwent clonal expansion was not determined. After ivuxolimab, more expanded clones were found on average in CD8+ T cells than in CD4+ T cells.

The trial excluded patients who had a history of autoimmune disease or were on systemic immunosuppression. In every dose cohort, peripheral blood was drawn for TCR sequencing at baseline, cycle 4 day 1, and cycle 7 day 1. Samples came from an open-label, multicenter, first-in-human phase I dose-escalation trial of ivuxolimab. Adults with locally advanced or metastatic head and neck squamous cell, hepatocellular, melanoma or renal cell carcinoma were enrolled in the trial. Before TCR sequencing, CD4+ and CD8+ T cells were separately sorted from peripheral blood. Genomic DNA was isolated from the sorted cells so that the TCRbeta CDR3 region could be sequenced. The immunoSEQ Assay was used to sequence the TCRbeta CDR3 regions. TCRdb retrieved this table from immuneACCESS and kept in-frame rearrangements only. Not all clones are present; in checked studies, unresolved V genes account for under half, and no reason is known for the remainder. This sample comprises about 78,000 clones, approximately 80% of them detected only once. The top ten hold around 0.48% of the sample.

This sequence was found in an adult with an advanced solid tumor such as melanoma, head and neck, liver or kidney cancer. The chain links TRBV7-2 with TRBJ2-7; there is no confident call for the D gene. The source material was CD4+ or CD8+ T cells sorted from blood, sampled in a trial of the OX40 agonist ivuxolimab. The DNA sequence reads TGTGCCAGCAGCTTAAGGTCTGGTGGAAGCTCCTACGAGCAGTACTTC. It translates as CASSLRSGGSSYEQYF.